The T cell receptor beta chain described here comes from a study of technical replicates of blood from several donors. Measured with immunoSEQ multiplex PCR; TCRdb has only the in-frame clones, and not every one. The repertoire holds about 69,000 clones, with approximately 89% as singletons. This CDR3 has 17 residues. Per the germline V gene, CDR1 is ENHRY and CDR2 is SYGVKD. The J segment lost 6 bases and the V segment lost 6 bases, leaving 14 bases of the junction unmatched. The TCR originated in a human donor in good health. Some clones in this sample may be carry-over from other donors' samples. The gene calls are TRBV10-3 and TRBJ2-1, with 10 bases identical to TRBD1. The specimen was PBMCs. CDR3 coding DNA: TGTGCCATCAGCGAAACGCGTGGGGGACAGGGGTTCAATGAGCAGTTCTTC. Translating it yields CAISETRGGQGFNEQFF.